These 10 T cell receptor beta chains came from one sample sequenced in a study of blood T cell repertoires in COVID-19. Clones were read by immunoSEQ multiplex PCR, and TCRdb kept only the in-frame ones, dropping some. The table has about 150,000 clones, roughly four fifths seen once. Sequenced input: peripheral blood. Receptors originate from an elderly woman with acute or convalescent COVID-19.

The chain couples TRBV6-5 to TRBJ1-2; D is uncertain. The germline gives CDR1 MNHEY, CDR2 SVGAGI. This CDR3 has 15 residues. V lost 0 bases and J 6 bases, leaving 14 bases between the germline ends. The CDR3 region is CASSYSGGGRDGYTF. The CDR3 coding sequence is TGTGCCAGCAGTTACTCCGGTGGAGGGAGGGATGGCTACACCTTC.

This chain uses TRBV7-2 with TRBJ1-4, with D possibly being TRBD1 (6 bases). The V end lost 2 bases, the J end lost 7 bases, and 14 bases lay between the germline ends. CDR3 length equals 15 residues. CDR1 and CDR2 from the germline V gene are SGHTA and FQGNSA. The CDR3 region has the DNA TGTGCCAGCAGCTTACACGACAGGAGGACTGAAAAACTGTTTTTT. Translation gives CASSLHDRRTEKLFF. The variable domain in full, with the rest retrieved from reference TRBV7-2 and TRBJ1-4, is GAGVSQSPSNKVTEKGKDVELRCDPISGHTALYWYRQSLGQGLEFLIYFQGNSAPDKSGLPSDRFSAERTGGSVSTLTIQRTQQEDSAVYLCASSLHDRRTEKLFFGSGTQLSVL.

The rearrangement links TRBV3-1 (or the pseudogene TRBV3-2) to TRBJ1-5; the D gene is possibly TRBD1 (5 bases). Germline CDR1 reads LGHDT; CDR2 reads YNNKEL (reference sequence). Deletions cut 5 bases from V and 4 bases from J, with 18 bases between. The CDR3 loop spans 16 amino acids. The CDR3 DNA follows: TGTGCCAGCAGCGCAAACTCAGGGCGACAGAATCAGCCCCAGCATTTT. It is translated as CASSANSGRQNQPQHF.

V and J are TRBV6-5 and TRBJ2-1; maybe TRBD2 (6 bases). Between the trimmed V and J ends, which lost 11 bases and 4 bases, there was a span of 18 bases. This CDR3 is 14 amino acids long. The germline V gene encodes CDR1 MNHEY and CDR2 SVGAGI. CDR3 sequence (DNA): TGTGCCCTCATAGTGGGACTGCCTTACAATGAGCAGTTCTTC. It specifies CALIVGLPYNEQFF.

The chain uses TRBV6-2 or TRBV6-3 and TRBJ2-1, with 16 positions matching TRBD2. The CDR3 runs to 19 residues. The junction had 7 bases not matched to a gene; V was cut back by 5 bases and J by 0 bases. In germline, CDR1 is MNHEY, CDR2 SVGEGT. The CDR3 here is CASSRGLAGGGDSYNEQFF. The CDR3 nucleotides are TGTGCCAGCAGTAGGGGACTAGCGGGAGGGGGAGACTCCTACAATGAGCAGTTCTTC.

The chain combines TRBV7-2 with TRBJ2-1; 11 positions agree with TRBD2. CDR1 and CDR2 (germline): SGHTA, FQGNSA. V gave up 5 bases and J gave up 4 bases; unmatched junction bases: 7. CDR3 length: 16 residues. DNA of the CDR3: TGTGCCAGCAGCACCGCGACTAGCGGGAAGTACAATGAGCAGTTCTTC. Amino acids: CASSTATSGKYNEQFF.

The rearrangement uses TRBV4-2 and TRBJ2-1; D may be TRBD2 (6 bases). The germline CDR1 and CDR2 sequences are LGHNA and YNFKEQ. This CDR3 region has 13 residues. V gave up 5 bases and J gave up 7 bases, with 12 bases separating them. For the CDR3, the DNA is TGTGCCAGCAGCAGGCCAGGGAGGAATGAGCAGTTCTTC. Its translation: CASSRPGRNEQFF.

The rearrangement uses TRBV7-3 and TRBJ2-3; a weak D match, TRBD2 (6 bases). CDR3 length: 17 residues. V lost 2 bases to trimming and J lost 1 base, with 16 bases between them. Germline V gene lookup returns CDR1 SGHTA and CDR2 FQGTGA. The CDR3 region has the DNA TGTGCCAGCAGCTTACTTCCCCGGGAGACCCGCACAGATACGCAGTATTTT. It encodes CASSLLPRETRTDTQYF.

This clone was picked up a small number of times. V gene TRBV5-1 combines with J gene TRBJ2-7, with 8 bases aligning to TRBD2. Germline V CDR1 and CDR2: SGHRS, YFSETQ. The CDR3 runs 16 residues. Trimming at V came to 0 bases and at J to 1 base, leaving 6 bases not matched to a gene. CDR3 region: CASSLAGGELSYEQYF. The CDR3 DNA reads TGCGCCAGCAGCTTGGCCGGGGGGGAGTTGTCCTACGAGCAGTACTTC.

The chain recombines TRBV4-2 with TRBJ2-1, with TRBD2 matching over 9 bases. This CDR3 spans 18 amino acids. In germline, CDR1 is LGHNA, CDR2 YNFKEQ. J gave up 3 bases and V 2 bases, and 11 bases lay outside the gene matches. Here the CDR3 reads CASSQMASGEVDYNEQFF. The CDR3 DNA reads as TGTGCCAGCAGCCAAATGGCTAGCGGGGAGGTGGACTACAATGAGCAGTTCTTC.